These T cell receptor beta chains were read from a single sample in a study of CD8+CD57+ T cells in acquired aplastic anemia. TCRdb independently ran MiXCR on the reads; one entry per CDR3 protein. The table lists roughly 300,000 distinct CDR3 sequences, around 60% of them singletons. Sequencing used sorted CD4+, CD8+, or CD8+CD57+ T cells (not recorded which) from PBMCs. These receptors all stem from a human donor with severe aplastic anemia or a healthy control (not recorded which). Each CDR3 is given with its conserved first and last residue. The order of the fields is V gene, clone size, D gene, J gene, CDR3 DNA, CDR3 protein. D genes are given only for firm matches. Not all rows give a size; the values are once, few, many and, for expanded clones, a class.

TRBV29-1	NA	TRBD1	TRBJ2-1	TGCAGCCAGGGGGCAACTTACAATGAGCAGTTCTTC	CSQGATYNEQFF
TRBV19	many	NA	TRBJ1-4	TGTGCCAGTAGTCCCCGGACGGCTAATGAAAAACTGTTTTTT	CASSPRTANEKLFF
TRBV20-1	NA	NA	TRBJ2-5	TGCAGTGCTAGAGATCTGGCTAGTAAAGAGACCCAGTACTTC	CSARDLASKETQYF
TRBV9	NA	NA	TRBJ1-3	TGTGCCAGCAGCCGGATGTTAGCGAACACCATATATTTT	CASSRMLANTIYF
TRBV10-3	NA	NA	TRBJ2-5	TGTGCCATCAGTACTAGATCGTATGAGACCCAGTACTTC	CAISTRSYETQYF
TRBV7-4	NA	NA	TRBJ1-1	TGTGCCAGCAGTTACGCCCCGACAGCTAACACTGAAGCTTTCTTT	CASSYAPTANTEAFF
TRBV27	once	NA	TRBJ2-7	TGTGCCAGCAGCCCCCCGGACGGGGAGACCTACGAGCAGTACTTC	CASSPPDGETYEQYF
TRBV3-1	many	NA	TRBJ1-1	TGTGCCAGCAGCCAAGACAGGGTGAGTACTGAAGCTTTCTTT	CASSQDRVSTEAFF
TRBV7-3	NA	TRBD2	TRBJ2-3	TGTGCCAGCAGCTTAAGCGCGGCTAGCGGGGAAACAGATACGCAGTATTTT	CASSLSAASGETDTQYF
TRBV29-1	NA	NA	TRBJ2-2	TGCAGCGTTGGACAGAGGGGAGTCGGGGAGCTGTTTTTT	CSVGQRGVGELFF
TRBV18	few	NA	TRBJ2-3	TGTGCCAGCTCACCACGATCAGGAGATACGCAGTATTTT	CASSPRSGDTQYF
TRBV29-1	NA	TRBD1	TRBJ2-5	TGCAGCGCGACTGGGACAGGGCAAGAGACCCAGTACTTC	CSATGTGQETQYF
TRBV20-1	NA	TRBD2	TRBJ2-5	TGCAGGGGACTAGCGGGGAGCCAAGAGACCCAGTACTTC	CRGLAGSQETQYF
TRBV7-9	once	TRBD1	TRBJ2-2	TGTGCCAGCAGCCCACCGGACAGGATGAACACCGGGGAGCTGTTTTTT	CASSPPDRMNTGELFF
TRBV20-1	NA	TRBD1	TRBJ2-7	TGCAGTGCTGCGGGACAGGGGAGCGAGCAGTACTTC	CSAAGQGSEQYF
TRBV20-1	NA	TRBD2	TRBJ2-3	TGCAGCAGACTAGCGGCAGATACGCAGTATTTT	CSRLAADTQYF
TRBV7-2	NA	NA	TRBJ1-2	TGTGCCAGCAGCTTAGCGAAGGATGGCTATGGCTACACCTTC	CASSLAKDGYGYTF
TRBV9	NA	TRBD1	TRBJ2-3	TGTGCCAGCTTAGCCCAGGGGGCGCTAGGTCGCACGCAGTATTTT	CASLAQGALGRTQYF
TRBV19	NA	NA	TRBJ2-3	TGTGCCAGTAGTCCATTGAAAGATACGCAGTATTTT	CASSPLKDTQYF
TRBV7-9	NA	NA	TRBJ2-3	TGTGCCAGCAGCTCAGCTAATATCGGCAGCGACACAGATACGCAGTATTTT	CASSSANIGSDTDTQYF
TRBV19	many	NA	TRBJ2-1	TGTGCCAGTAAGAGGGAGAACATCCTAAACAATGAGCAGTTCTTC	CASKRENILNNEQFF
TRBV5-1	NA	NA	TRBJ2-7	TGCACCAGCAGCTCAGCAAAACAGGGAAGGGCCTGCGAGCAGTACTTC	CTSSSAKQGRACEQYF
TRBV29-1	NA	TRBD2	TRBJ2-7	TGCAGCGTTGAAGATCCCCTAGCGGGAGCGGGCTCCTACGAGCAGTACTTC	CSVEDPLAGAGSYEQYF
TRBV6-2/TRBV6-3	many	NA	TRBJ2-1	TGTGCCAGCAGTTCGTACAGCAATGAGCAGTTCTTC	CASSSYSNEQFF
TRBV20-1	NA	NA	TRBJ2-7	TGCAGTGCTAGAGCTGGGAACAACAACGAGCAGTACTTC	CSARAGNNNEQYF
TRBV20-1	NA	NA	TRBJ2-3	TGCAGTCAGACCGGGGCCAATACGCAGTATTTT	CSQTGANTQYF
TRBV7-9	NA	NA	TRBJ1-1	TGTGCCAGCAGCTCCTTGACTACGAACACTGAAGCTTTCTTT	CASSSLTTNTEAFF
TRBV19	NA	TRBD1	TRBJ1-3	TGTGCCAGTGGACAGGGTGGAAACACCATATATTTT	CASGQGGNTIYF
TRBV20-1	NA	NA	TRBJ1-1	TGCAGTGCTCGTATCGGGCTCCAAGGCGCTGAAGCTTTCTTT	CSARIGLQGAEAFF
TRBV7-8	NA	NA	TRBJ2-6	TGTGCCACCGGCGCCAGTGGGGCCAACGTCCTGACTTTC	CATGASGANVLTF
TRBV11-2	many	TRBD1	TRBJ2-7	TGTGCCAGCAGCTCGTCAGGGGGCTACGAGCAGTACTTC	CASSSSGGYEQYF
TRBV24-1	NA	NA	TRBJ1-3	TGTGCCACCACGGGACACAACTATACTGGAAACACCATATATTTT	CATTGHNYTGNTIYF
TRBV7-8	NA	TRBD2	TRBJ2-1	TGTGCCAGCAGCTCGTGGACTAGCGGGGGGACAGATACGCAGTTCTTC	CASSSWTSGGTDTQFF
TRBV5-1	many	NA	TRBJ2-5	TGCGCCAGCAGCTTTGGGGTGGGACAAGAGACCCAGTACTTC	CASSFGVGQETQYF
TRBV9	NA	NA	TRBJ2-2	TGTGCCAGCAGCGTAGACGGAGGAGGGAACACCGGGGAGCTGTTTTTT	CASSVDGGGNTGELFF
TRBV24-1	NA	NA	TRBJ2-7	TGTGCCACCAGCTCCGGGACGCCCAACTACGAGCAGTACTTC	CATSSGTPNYEQYF
TRBV7-3	once	NA	TRBJ1-1	TGTGCCAGCAGCTTAACGGGAGGTACGAAGACTGAAGCTTTCTTT	CASSLTGGTKTEAFF
TRBV12-3/TRBV12-4	many	TRBD2	TRBJ2-7	TGTGCCAGCAGCCACCCCCCTAGCGGGGCCTACGAGCAGTACTTC	CASSHPPSGAYEQYF
TRBV13	NA	TRBD1	TRBJ2-3	TGCGCCAGCAGCCGGGGACAGGGGGAGGCAGATACGCAGTATTTT	CASSRGQGEADTQYF
TRBV7-2	many	TRBD2	TRBJ2-2	TGTGCCAGCCGGACTAGCGGGGGGGCCTTAACCGGGGAGCTGTTTTTT	CASRTSGGALTGELFF
TRBV20-1	NA	NA	TRBJ2-1	TGCAGTGCCCAAAAGGGGGGTTCCGACAATGAGCAGTTCTTC	CSAQKGGSDNEQFF